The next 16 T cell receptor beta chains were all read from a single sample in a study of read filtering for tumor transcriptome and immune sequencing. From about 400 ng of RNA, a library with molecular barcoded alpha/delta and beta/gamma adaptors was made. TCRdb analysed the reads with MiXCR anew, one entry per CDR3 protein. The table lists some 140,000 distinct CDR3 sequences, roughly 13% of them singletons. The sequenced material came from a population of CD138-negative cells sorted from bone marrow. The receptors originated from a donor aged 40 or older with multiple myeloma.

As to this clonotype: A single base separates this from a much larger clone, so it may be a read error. The CDR3 sequence: CASSLAEPMNYGCTF. The DNA of the CDR3 is TGTGCCAGCAGCTTGGCCGAGCCGATGAACTATGGCTGCACCTTC. V usage is TRBV5-5 and J usage is TRBJ1-2, with D unresolved. The CDR3 consists of 15 residues. CDR1 and CDR2 from the germline V gene are SGHKS and YYEKEE (reference sequence).

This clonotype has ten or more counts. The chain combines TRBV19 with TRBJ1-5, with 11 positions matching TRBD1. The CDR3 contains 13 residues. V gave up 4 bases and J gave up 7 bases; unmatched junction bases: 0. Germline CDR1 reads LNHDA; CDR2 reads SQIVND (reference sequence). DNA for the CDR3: TGTGCCAGTAGTAGGGACAGGGGGCAGCCCCAGCATTTT. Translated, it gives CASSRDRGQPQHF. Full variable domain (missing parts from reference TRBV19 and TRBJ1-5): DGGITQSPKYLFRKEGQNVTLSCEQNLNHDAMYWYRQDPGQGLRLIYYSQIVNDFQKGDIAEGYSVSREKKESFPLTVTSAQKNPTAFYLCASSRDRGQPQHFGDGTRLSIL.

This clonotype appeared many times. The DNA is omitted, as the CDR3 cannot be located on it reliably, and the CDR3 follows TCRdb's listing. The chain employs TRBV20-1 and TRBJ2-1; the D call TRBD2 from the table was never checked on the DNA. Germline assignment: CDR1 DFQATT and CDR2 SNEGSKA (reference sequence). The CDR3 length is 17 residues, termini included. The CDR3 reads CSARVLRAGGPGNEQFF.

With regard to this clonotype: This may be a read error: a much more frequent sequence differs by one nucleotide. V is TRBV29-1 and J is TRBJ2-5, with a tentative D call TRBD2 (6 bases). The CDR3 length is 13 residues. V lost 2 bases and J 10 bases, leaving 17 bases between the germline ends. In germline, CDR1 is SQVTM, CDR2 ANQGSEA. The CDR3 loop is CSVEWRAPGIQYF. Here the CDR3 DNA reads TGCAGCGTTGAATGGAGGGCCCCAGGGATCCAGTACTTC.

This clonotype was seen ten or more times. CDR3 amino acids: CASSPGLAGGYLSTDTQYF. The CDR3 region has the DNA TGTGCCAGCAGCCCCGGACTAGCGGGAGGATATCTAAGCACAGATACGCAGTATTTT. V usage is TRBV7-6 and J usage is TRBJ2-3; 14 bases map to TRBD2. V gave up 5 bases and J gave up 0 bases; unmatched junction bases: 10. The CDR3 sequence is 19 residues long. CDR1 is SGHVS and CDR2 is FNYEAQ in the germline V gene.

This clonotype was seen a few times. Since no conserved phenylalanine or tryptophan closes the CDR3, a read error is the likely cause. DNA for the CDR3: TGTGCCAGCAGCTCCACCCGTTTCGAGTACTCTGGAAACACCATATATTGT. As protein: CASSSTRFEYSGNTIYC. The genes are TRBV7-9 and TRBJ1-3; no clear D gene. The ends were cut back, 4 bases at V and 0 bases at J, with 16 bases in the middle. The CDR3 is 17 residues long. The germline V gene has CDR1 SEHNR and CDR2 FQNEAQ (reference sequence).

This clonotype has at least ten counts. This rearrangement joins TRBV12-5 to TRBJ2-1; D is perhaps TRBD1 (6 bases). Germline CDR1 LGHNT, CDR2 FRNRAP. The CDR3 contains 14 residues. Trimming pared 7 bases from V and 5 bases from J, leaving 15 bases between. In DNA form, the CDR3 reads TGTGCTAGTGTTATGGGACACAGGGACAATGAGCAGTTCTTC. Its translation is CASVMGHRDNEQFF.

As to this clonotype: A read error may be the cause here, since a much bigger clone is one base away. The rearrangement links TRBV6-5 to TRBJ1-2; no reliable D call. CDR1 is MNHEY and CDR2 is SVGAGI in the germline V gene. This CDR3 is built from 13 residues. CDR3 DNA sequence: TGTGCCAGCAGCATCACAGTTAACTATGGCTACGCCTTC. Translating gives CASSITVNYGYAF.

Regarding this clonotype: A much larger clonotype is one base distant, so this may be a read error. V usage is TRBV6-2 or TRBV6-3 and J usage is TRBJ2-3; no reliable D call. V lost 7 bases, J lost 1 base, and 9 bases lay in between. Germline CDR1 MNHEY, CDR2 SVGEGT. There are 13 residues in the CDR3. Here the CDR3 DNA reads TGTGCCAGCAAGGGTCAAGGCACAGATACGCAGTATTTT. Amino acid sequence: CASKGQGTDTQYF.

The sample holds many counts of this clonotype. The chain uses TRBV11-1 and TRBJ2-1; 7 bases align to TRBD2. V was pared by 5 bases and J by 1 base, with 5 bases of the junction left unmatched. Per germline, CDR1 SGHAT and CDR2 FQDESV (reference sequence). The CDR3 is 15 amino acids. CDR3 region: CASSPREESYNEQFF. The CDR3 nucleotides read TGTGCCAGCAGCCCCCGGGAGGAATCCTACAATGAGCAGTTCTTC.

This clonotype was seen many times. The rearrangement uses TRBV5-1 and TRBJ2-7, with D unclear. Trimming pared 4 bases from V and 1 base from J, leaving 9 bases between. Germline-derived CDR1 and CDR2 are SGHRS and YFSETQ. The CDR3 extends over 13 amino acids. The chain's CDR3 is CASSPNDSYEQYF. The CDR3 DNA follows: TGCGCCAGCAGCCCAAACGATTCCTACGAGCAGTACTTC.

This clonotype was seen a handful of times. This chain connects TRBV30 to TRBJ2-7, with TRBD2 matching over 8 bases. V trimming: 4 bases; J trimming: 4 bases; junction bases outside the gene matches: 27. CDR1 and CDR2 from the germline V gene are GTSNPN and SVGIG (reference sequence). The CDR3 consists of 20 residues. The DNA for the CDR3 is TGTGCCTGGACCCCCCGGCGGGGACTAGACCCTACCGCCAATCCTTACGAGCAGTACTTC. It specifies CAWTPRRGLDPTANPYEQYF.

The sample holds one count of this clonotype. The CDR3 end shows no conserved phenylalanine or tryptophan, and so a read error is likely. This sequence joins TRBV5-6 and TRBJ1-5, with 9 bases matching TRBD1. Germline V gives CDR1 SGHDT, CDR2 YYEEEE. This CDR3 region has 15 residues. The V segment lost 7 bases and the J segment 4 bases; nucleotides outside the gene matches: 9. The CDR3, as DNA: TGTGCCAGCGGTAAACAGGGGGCTAATAATCAGCCCCAGCATTCT. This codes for CASGKQGANNQPQHS.

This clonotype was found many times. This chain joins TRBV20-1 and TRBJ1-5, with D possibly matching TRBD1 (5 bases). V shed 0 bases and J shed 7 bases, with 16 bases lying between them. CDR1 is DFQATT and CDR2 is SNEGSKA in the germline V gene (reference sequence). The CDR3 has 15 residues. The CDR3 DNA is TGCAGTGCTAGAGATCTGCGGGGGGATGAACAGCCCCAGCATTTT. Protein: CSARDLRGDEQPQHF.

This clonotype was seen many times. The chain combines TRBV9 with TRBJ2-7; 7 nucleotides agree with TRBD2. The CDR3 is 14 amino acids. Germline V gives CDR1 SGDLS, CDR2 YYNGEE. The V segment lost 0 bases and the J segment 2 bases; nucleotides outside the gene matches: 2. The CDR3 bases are TGTGCCAGCAGCGTAGGGGGAGGGCCCTACGAGCAGTACTTC. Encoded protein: CASSVGGGPYEQYF.

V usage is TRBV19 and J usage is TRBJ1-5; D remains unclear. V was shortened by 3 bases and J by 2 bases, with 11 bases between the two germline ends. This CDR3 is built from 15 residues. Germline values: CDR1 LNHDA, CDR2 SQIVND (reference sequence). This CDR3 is CASSIERAGNQPQHF. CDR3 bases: TGTGCCAGTAGTATTGAGAGGGCTGGCAATCAGCCCCAGCATTTT.